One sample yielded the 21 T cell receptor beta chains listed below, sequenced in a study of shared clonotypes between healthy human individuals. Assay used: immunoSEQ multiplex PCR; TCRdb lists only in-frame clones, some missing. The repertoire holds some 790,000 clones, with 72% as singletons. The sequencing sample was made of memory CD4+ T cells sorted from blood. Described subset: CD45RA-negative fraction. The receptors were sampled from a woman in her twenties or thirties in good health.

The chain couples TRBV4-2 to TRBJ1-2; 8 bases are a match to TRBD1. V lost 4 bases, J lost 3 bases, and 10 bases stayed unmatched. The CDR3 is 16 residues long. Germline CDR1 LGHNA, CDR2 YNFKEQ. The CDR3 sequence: CASSPGNGQGDYGYTF. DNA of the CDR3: TGTGCCAGCAGCCCCGGGAACGGACAGGGTGACTATGGCTACACCTTC.

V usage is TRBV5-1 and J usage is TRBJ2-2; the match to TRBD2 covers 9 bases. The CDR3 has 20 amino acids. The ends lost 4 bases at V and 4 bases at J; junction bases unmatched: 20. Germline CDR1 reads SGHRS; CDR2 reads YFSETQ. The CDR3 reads CASSIPGQPYSGSGTGELFF. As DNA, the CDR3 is TGCGCCAGCAGCATACCGGGACAGCCATATAGCGGGAGCGGCACCGGGGAGCTGTTTTTT.

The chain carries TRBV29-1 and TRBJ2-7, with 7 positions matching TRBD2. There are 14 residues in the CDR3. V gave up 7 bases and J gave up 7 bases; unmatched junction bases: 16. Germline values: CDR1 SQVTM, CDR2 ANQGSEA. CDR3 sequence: CSAQIAGRVWEQYF. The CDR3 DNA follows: TGCAGCGCACAAATAGCGGGCAGGGTTTGGGAGCAGTACTTC.

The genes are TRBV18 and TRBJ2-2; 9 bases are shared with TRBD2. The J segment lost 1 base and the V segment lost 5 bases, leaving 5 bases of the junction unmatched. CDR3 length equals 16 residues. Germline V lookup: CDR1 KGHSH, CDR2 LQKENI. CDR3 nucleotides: TGTGCCAGCTCATCCAGCGGGAGGAGGAACACCGGGGAGCTGTTTTTT. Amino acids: CASSSSGRRNTGELFF.

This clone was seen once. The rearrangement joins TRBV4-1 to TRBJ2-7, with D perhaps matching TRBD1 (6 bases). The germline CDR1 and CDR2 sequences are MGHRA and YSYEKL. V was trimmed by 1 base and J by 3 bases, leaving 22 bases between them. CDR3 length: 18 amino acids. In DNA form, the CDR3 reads TGCGCCAGCAGCCAAGGGGCCCCCGAGGGGGTCCTTTTCTACGAGCAGTACTTC. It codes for CASSQGAPEGVLFYEQYF.

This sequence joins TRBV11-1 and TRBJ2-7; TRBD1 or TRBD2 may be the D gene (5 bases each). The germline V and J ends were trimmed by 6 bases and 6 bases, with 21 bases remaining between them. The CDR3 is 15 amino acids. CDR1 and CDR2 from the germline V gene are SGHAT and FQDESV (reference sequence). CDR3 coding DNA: TGTGCCAGCAGTCCCTCGGCGACGGGACGATCCGAGCAGTACTTC. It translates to CASSPSATGRSEQYF. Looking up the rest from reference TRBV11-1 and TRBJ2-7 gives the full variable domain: EAEVAQSPRYKITEKSQAVAFWCDPISGHATLYWYRQILGQGPELLVQFQDESVVDDSQLPKDRFSAERLKGVDSTLKIQPAELGDSAMYLCASSPSATGRSEQYFGPGTRLTVT.

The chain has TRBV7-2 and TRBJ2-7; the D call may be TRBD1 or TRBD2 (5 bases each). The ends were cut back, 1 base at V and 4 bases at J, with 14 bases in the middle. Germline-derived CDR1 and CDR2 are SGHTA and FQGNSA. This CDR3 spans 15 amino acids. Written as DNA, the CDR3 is TGTGCCAGCAGCTTAGTTCTTCAGGGCGGGTACGAGCAGTACTTC. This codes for CASSLVLQGGYEQYF.

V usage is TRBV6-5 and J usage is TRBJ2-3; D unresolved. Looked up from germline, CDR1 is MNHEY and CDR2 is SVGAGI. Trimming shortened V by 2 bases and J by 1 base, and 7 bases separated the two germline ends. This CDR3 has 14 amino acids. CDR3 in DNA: TGTGCCAGCAGTTACCGGGCGGGCACAGATACGCAGTATTTT. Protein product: CASSYRAGTDTQYF.

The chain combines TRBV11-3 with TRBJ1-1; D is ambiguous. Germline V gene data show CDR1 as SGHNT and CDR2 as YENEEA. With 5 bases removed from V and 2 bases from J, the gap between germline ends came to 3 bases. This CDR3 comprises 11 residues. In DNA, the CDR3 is TGTGCCAGCAGCCTTAACACTGAAGCTTTCTTT. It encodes CASSLNTEAFF.

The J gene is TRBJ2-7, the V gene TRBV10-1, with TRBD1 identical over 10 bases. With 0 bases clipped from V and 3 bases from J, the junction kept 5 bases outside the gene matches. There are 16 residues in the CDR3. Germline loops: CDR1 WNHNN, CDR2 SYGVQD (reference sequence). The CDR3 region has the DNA TGCGCCAGCAGTGAGTCAGGGACAGGGGACGGCTACGAGCAGTACTTC. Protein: CASSESGTGDGYEQYF.

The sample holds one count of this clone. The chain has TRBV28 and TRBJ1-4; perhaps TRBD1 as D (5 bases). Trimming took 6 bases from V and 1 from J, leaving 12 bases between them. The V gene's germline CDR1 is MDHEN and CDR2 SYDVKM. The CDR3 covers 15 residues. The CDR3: CASSSRQLTNEKLFF. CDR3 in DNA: TGTGCCAGCAGCAGCAGACAGCTAACTAATGAAAAACTGTTTTTT.

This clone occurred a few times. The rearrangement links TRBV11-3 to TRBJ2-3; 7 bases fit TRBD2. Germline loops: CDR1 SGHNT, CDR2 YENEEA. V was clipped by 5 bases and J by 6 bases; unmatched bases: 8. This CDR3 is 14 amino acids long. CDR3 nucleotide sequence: TGTGCCAGCAGCACCGGGGGGAGTCAGGATACGCAGTATTTT. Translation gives CASSTGGSQDTQYF.

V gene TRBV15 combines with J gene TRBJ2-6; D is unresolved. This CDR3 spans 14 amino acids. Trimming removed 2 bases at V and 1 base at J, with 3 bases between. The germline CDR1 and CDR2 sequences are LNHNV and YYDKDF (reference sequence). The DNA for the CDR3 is TGTGCCACCAGCAGACCGTCTGGGGCCAACGTCCTGACTTTC. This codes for CATSRPSGANVLTF.

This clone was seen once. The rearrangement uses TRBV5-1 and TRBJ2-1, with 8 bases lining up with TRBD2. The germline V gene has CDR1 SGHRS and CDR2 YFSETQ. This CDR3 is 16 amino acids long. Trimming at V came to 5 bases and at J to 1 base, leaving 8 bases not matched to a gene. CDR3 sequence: CASSLGSGGSYNEQFF. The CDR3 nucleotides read TGCGCCAGCAGTCTGGGGAGCGGGGGATCCTACAATGAGCAGTTCTTC.

The DNA of the CDR3 is TGTGCCAGCAGTCCCACGGGAGGGCCTGGGAACACCGGGGAGCTGTTTTTT. This encodes CASSPTGGPGNTGELFF. V is TRBV27 and J is TRBJ2-2; TRBD2 matches 8 bases. The J segment lost 1 base and the V segment lost 5 bases, leaving 9 bases of the junction unmatched. Germline CDR1 reads MNHEY; CDR2 reads SMNVEV (reference sequence). There are 17 residues in the CDR3.

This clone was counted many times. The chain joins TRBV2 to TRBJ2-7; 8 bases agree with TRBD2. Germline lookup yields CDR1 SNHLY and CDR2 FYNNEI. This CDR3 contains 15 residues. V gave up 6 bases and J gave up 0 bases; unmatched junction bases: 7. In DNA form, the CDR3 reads TGTGCCAGCAGACTAGCGGTACAAGGCTCCTACGAGCAGTACTTC. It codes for CASRLAVQGSYEQYF.

The CDR3 DNA reads TGTGCCAGCTCACCAAATCGTGGTAACGAGCAGTTCTTC. Amino acids: CASSPNRGNEQFF. The chain combines TRBV18 with TRBJ2-1; no reliable D call. V was cut by 2 bases and J by 10 bases, with 12 bases left in between. The V gene's germline CDR1 is KGHSH and CDR2 LQKENI. CDR3 length: 13 amino acids.

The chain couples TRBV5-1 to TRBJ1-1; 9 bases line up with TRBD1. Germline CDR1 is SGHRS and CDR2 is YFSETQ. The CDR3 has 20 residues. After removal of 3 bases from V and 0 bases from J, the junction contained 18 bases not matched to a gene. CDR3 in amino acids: CASSWTTTTGTGIMNTEAFF. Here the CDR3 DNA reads TGCGCCAGCAGCTGGACGACAACCACCGGGACAGGGATCATGAACACTGAAGCTTTCTTT.

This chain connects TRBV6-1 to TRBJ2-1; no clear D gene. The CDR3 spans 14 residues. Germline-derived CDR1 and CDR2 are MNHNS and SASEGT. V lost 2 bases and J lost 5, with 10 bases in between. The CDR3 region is CASSESRWNNEQFF. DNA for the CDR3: TGTGCCAGCAGTGAATCCCGGTGGAACAATGAGCAGTTCTTC.

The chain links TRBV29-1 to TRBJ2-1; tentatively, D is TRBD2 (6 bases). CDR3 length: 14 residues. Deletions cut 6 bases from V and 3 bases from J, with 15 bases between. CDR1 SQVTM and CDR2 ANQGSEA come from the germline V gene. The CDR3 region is CSVKFSGDYNEQFF. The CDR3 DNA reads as TGCAGCGTCAAGTTTAGCGGTGACTACAATGAGCAGTTCTTC.

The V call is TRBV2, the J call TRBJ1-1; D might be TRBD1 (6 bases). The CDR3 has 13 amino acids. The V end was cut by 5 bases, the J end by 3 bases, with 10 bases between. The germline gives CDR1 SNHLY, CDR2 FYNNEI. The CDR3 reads CASSYNRDTEAFF. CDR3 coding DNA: TGTGCCAGCAGTTACAACAGGGACACTGAAGCTTTCTTT.